The present entry profiles one T cell receptor beta chain with its context. The sample holds many counts of this clone. Its cognate antigen has yet to be identified. No much larger clone is present one base from it, and per-base qualities are unavailable. The sample comes from a study of T cells after posttransplantation cyclophosphamide (dated by TCRdb to about 2016). Background on the whole study: Using TRB sequencing, the study followed how the T cell repertoire rebuilt after myeloablative bone marrow transplantation with posttransplantation cyclophosphamide given as GVHD prophylaxis. Samples from some 40 PTCy-treated patients, along with samples from approximately 15 of their related bone marrow donors, underwent antigen receptor sequencing. Blood from all 35 or so PTCy patients with 1-year posttransplant specimens was subjected to TRB sequencing. Up to 3 additional blood samples from 2 to 5.2 years after transplant were also TRB-sequenced in 3 patients, as was pretransplant blood from several patients. Because TRA and TRB clonality correlated tightly in roughly nine samples, later TCR analyses were limited to TRB. Public TRB sequences were queried against a database of over 3,000 sequences associated with responses to pathogens, tumor antigens, self-antigens and alloantigens.

TRB sequencing was run on genomic DNA with either the immunoSEQ assay at survey resolution or the hsTCRB kit. The published analysis was carried out like this. The immunoSEQ software handled initial read processing, and the LymphoSeq R package was used for repertoire analyses. For each TRB dataset, clonality was calculated as 1 minus normalized Shannon entropy, and the Gini coefficient was computed as well. To infer phenotypes in unsorted samples, TRB sequences from sorted subsets of the recipient or donor were mapped onto unsorted samples from the same recipient. TCRdb mirrors the immuneACCESS table, restricted to in-frame sequences. Some clones are absent from its copies; in checked studies, under half trace to an unresolved V gene, and the reason for the others is unknown. The V and J calls and clone size are taken from that table; D and trimming were inferred from the DNA. Across this sample, more than 7,000 clones were tabulated and none appeared just once. Under 4.5% of the sample is in the top ten clones.

What the study reported, not specific to this receptor: Across some 45 patients, TRB clonality was highly associated with recipient CMV seropositivity and CMV reactivation, and PTCy diversity was similar to diversity in CNI/methotrexate controls. The TRB repertoires of T cells infiltrating skin or the GI tract showed only limited overlap with the TRB repertoires found in blood. Donor-recipient similarity was low at 1-2 months but rose over the first year, and later blood repertoires were often dominated by donor CD8+ memory clones.

The treatment or condition label here, explained by the study, means: high-dose cyclophosphamide on days +3 and +4 as single-agent GVHD prophylaxis. Patients in the PTCy group got busulfan and fludarabine conditioning, a marrow graft from a related or unrelated donor, and cyclophosphamide on days +3 and +4. The PTCy-treated patients were enrolled in a prospective multi-institutional clinical trial. Peripheral blood and bone marrow mononuclear cells were isolated by Ficoll-Hypaque density centrifugation and were cryopreserved. The CDR3 goes from the cysteine to the phenylalanine over 16 residues. This entry keeps only the CDR3 DNA: 48 bases, framed from base 1. Ends trimmed: V by 0 bases, J by 3 bases; bases unmatched to a gene: 6. CDR1 and CDR2, per the germline V gene, are SGDLS and YYNGEE.

This TCR was recovered from a male patient in his 50s who received an allogeneic stem cell transplant from a related donor and was CMV-positive. Some T cells present after a transplant may be cells of the graft donor. The specimen was PBMCs, collected about 350 days after allogeneic stem cell transplant with posttransplant cyclophosphamide. The chain is made from TRBV9 and TRBJ2-3, and 8 junction bases match TRBD2. The DNA sequence is TGTGCCAGCAGCGTAGGGGAAGCGGGGGTAACAGATACGCAGTATTTT. Protein translation: CASSVGEAGVTDTQYF.